This T cell receptor (beta chain) was recorded in a study of blood T cell repertoires in COVID-19. Background on the study: The samples span acute and convalescent COVID-19 from the United States, Italy and Spain. From T cells, B-cell-depleted T cells, or PBMCs came the material, which was cDNA or gDNA.

The CDR3 sequence is 12 residues long. Germline V gives CDR1 SQVTM, CDR2 ANQGSEA. V was clipped by 7 bases and J by 1 base; unmatched bases: 3. Authors' methods: The authors estimated nucleated cell counts from reference gene primer amplification. Clones were sequenced by immunoSEQ multiplex PCR, and TCRdb holds only the in-frame ones, with some missing. D and trimming were read from the DNA, whereas the V and J calls and clone size are those reported in that table. This sample has about 170,000 clones, with about 80% found just once. The source is a woman older than 75 with acute or convalescent COVID-19. V usage is TRBV29-1 and J usage is TRBJ2-5; 7 bases are shared with TRBD1. The sample comprised peripheral blood. CDR3 in amino acids: CSARQGQETQYF. The CDR3 region has the DNA TGCAGCGCCAGACAGGGCCAAGAGACCCAGTACTTC.